These 13 T cell receptor beta chains share one sample of origin, sequenced in a study of graft-versus-host responses after intestinal transplantation. Once graft tissue had been processed, intraepithelial and lamina propria lymphocytes were released. Method: immunoSEQ multiplex PCR; TCRdb's copy keeps in-frame clones and lacks some. This sample yields around 18,000 clones, of which approximately 79% are seen a single time; about 6.1% belongs to the top ten. Sequenced here: ileum tissue, sampled 17 days after transplant. The receptors stem from a human patient who received an intestinal transplant, so some T cells may come from the graft donor.

The chain couples TRBV28 to TRBJ2-2; 10 nucleotides line up with TRBD2. The CDR3 runs to 18 residues. The junction had 13 bases not matched to a gene; V was cut back by 5 bases and J by 4 bases. Germline loops: CDR1 MDHEN, CDR2 SYDVKM. In nucleotides, the CDR3 is TGTGCCAGCAGTCCAGGGACTAGCGAGATGTCACGCACCGGGGAGCTGTTTTTT. It codes for CASSPGTSEMSRTGELFF.

The chain couples TRBV7-9 to TRBJ1-1; TRBD1 agrees at 7 bases. This CDR3 is 14 amino acids long. V dropped 5 bases and J dropped 5; count of bases not matched to a gene: 8. Germline lookup yields CDR1 SEHNR and CDR2 FQNEAQ (reference sequence). This chain's CDR3 is CASSLPNRGTEAFF. The CDR3 DNA follows: TGTGCCAGCAGCCTGCCTAACAGGGGTACTGAAGCTTTCTTT.

V is TRBV5-6 and J is TRBJ2-1; D is ambiguous. There are 15 residues in the CDR3. Germline CDR1 reads SGHDT; CDR2 reads YYEEEE. The V gene lost 3 bases and the J gene lost 2 bases, with 12 bases spanning the gap. Here the CDR3 reads CASSSVGWPYNEQFF. CDR3 DNA: TGTGCCAGCAGCTCGGTGGGGTGGCCCTACAATGAGCAGTTCTTC.

This rearrangement joins TRBV19 to TRBJ1-2; D is unclear. Germline loops: CDR1 LNHDA, CDR2 SQIVND (reference sequence). The CDR3 sequence is 13 residues long. V was pared by 1 base and J by 7 bases, with 10 bases between. The DNA of the CDR3 is TGTGCCAGTAGTATAGTTGCGGCTGGTGGCTACACCTTC. As protein: CASSIVAAGGYTF.

The rearrangement uses TRBV7-8 and TRBJ2-7; D not certain. V gave up 4 bases and J gave up 0 bases, with 10 bases separating them. The germline V gene has CDR1 SGHVS and CDR2 FQNEAQ. The CDR3 is 14 residues long. The CDR3 is CASSSFGISYEQYF. CDR3 in DNA: TGTGCCAGCAGCTCCTTTGGGATCTCCTACGAGCAGTACTTC.

The CDR3 spells CSVGVSGASGANVLTF. The CDR3 DNA reads as TGCAGCGTTGGGGTTAGCGGGGCCTCTGGGGCCAACGTCCTGACTTTC. V usage is TRBV29-1 and J usage is TRBJ2-6; 8 bases are a match to TRBD2. V was clipped by 4 bases and J by 0 bases; unmatched bases: 5. Germline V lookup: CDR1 SQVTM, CDR2 ANQGSEA. The CDR3 runs 16 residues.

The J gene is TRBJ1-1, the V gene TRBV4-1, with 8 nucleotides matching TRBD1. CDR1 and CDR2 (germline): MGHRA, YSYEKL. CDR3 length: 16 amino acids. The J segment lost 3 bases and the V segment lost 3 bases, leaving 9 bases of the junction unmatched. The CDR3 region is CASSHLGGQGDTEAFF. CDR3 in DNA: TGCGCCAGCAGCCACTTGGGAGGACAGGGAGACACTGAAGCTTTCTTT.

The chain is built from TRBV9 and TRBJ2-3; 10 bases align to TRBD2. This CDR3 has 21 amino acids. CDR1 is SGDLS, CDR2 YYNGEE, per germline. V shed 0 bases and J 0 bases; nucleotides not matched to a gene: 16. For the CDR3, the DNA is TGTGCCAGCAGCGTAGCCCTCGATCCTAGCGGGAGAGGTTCTAGCACAGATACGCAGTATTTT. Protein: CASSVALDPSGRGSSTDTQYF.

The chain employs TRBV4-3 and TRBJ2-2, with unresolved D. This CDR3 is 16 amino acids long. Trimming took 2 bases from V and 8 from J, leaving 18 bases between them. CDR1 is LGHNA and CDR2 is YSLEER in the germline V gene. The CDR3 nucleotides read TGCGCCAGCAGCCAATCGGGCGACTGGGTTACGGGGGAGCTGTTTTTT. Residues: CASSQSGDWVTGELFF.

This clone was seen more than once but under ten times. The rearrangement links TRBV5-4 to TRBJ1-2; weak D call: TRBD1 (6 bases). Per the germline V gene, CDR1 is SGHNT and CDR2 is YYREEE (reference sequence). V was trimmed by 0 bases and J by 5 bases, leaving 14 bases between them. This CDR3 has 15 residues. Here the CDR3 reads CASSLGTGIQYGYTF. CDR3 nucleotide sequence: TGTGCCAGCAGCTTGGGAACAGGGATCCAGTATGGCTACACCTTC.

The chain joins TRBV4-2 to TRBJ2-7, with D perhaps matching TRBD1 or TRBD2 (5 bases each). The germline V gene encodes CDR1 LGHNA and CDR2 YNFKEQ. CDR3 length equals 16 residues. The V end lost 3 bases, the J end lost 2 bases, and 17 bases lay between the germline ends. The CDR3 sequence: CASSHFSGTAPYEQYF. In nucleotides, the CDR3 is TGTGCCAGCAGCCACTTTTCCGGGACCGCCCCCTACGAGCAGTACTTC.

This clone was seen a handful of times. The chain carries TRBV6-5 and TRBJ1-3; D ambiguous. CDR1 is MNHEY, CDR2 SVGAGI, per germline. This CDR3 spans 15 amino acids. V was pared by 2 bases and J by 0 bases, with 8 bases between. Here the CDR3 reads CASSYLGSSGNTIYF. The CDR3 nucleotides read TGTGCCAGCAGTTACCTCGGGAGCTCTGGAAACACCATATATTTT.

Only one count was recorded for this clone. The chain employs TRBV7-9 and TRBJ2-7; maybe TRBD1 (6 bases). This CDR3 has 13 amino acids. V gave up 2 bases and J gave up 5 bases, with 10 bases separating them. Per the germline V gene, CDR1 is SEHNR and CDR2 is FQNEAQ (reference sequence). The CDR3 DNA follows: TGTGCCAGCAGCTTATATACAGGGAACGAGCAGTACTTC. It translates to CASSLYTGNEQYF. Full variable domain (rest looked up from reference TRBV7-9 and TRBJ2-7): DTGVSQNPRHKITKRGQNVTFRCDPISEHNRLYWYRQTLGQGPEFLTYFQNEAQLEKSRLLSDRFSAERPKGSFSTLEIQRTEQGDSAMYLCASSLYTGNEQYFGPGTRLTVT.